This T cell receptor (beta chain) was sequenced in a study of blood T cell repertoires in COVID-19. Overall study: COVID-19 samples, acute and convalescent, were from the United States, Italy and Spain. PBMCs, B-cell-depleted T cells, or T cells were the source of the cDNA or gDNA that made up the material.

Per the original data handling: Reference gene primer amplification in the assay estimated nucleated cell counts. Some clones are missing from TCRdb's copy, which holds only in-frame ones; the method was immunoSEQ multiplex PCR. For V, J and clone size, that table is used; D and trimming come from the DNA. The sample contains 490,000 or so clones, about 88% of which appear only once. The CDR3 is 14 amino acids. Germline assignment: CDR1 GTSNPN and CDR2 SVGIG (reference sequence). V was clipped by 4 bases and J by 0 bases, with 10 bases between them. Cohorts were based on clinical histories the participants reported.

The chain joins TRBV30 to TRBJ2-1; TRBD2 is a possible D gene (5 bases). Sequenced sample: PBMCs or T cells enriched from blood (not recorded which). This TCR was sampled from a woman aged 55-70 years who had recovered from COVID-19. The CDR3 DNA sequence: TGTGCCTGGATGAGGGTGAGCTCCTACAATGAGCAGTTCTTC. It encodes CAWMRVSSYNEQFF.